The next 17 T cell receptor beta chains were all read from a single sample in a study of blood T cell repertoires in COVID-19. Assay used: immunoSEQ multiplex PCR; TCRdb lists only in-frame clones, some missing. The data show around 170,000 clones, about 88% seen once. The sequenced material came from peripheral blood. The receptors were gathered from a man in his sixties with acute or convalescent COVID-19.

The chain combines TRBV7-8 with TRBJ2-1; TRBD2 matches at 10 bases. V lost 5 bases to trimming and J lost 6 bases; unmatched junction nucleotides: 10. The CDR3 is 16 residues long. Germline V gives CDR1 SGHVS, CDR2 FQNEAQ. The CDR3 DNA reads TGTGCCAGCAGCCCCGAAGCGGGGGGGCCTTCCAATGAGCAGTTCTTC. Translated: CASSPEAGGPSNEQFF.

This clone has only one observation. CDR3 sequence reads: CASSSSSTDNNSPLHF. The CDR3 DNA follows: TGTGCCAGCAGTTCCTCCTCGACAGACAATAATTCACCCCTCCACTTT. V is TRBV6-5 and J is TRBJ1-6; D might be TRBD1 (5 bases). The CDR3 runs to 16 residues. With 4 bases removed from V and 5 bases from J, the gap between germline ends came to 15 bases. Germline CDR1 MNHEY, CDR2 SVGAGI.

For the CDR3, the DNA is TGTGCCATCAGTGATTCAGTCCAAGAGACCCAGTACTTC. Its translation: CAISDSVQETQYF. The genes are TRBV10-3 and TRBJ2-5; D is ambiguous. The CDR3 sequence is 13 residues long. Germline values: CDR1 ENHRY, CDR2 SYGVKD. Trimming removed 3 bases from V and 1 base from J, with 6 bases in between.

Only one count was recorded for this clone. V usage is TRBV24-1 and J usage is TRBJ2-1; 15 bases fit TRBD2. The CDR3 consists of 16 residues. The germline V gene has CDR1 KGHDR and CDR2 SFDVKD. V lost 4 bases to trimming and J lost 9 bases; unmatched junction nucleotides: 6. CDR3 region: CATSEPGLAGGGEQFF. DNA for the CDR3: TGTGCCACCAGTGAACCGGGACTAGCGGGAGGAGGTGAGCAGTTCTTC.

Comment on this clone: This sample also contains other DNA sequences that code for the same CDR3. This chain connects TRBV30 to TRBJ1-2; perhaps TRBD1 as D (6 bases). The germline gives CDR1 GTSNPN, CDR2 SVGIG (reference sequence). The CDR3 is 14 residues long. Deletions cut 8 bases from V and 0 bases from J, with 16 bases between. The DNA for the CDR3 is TGTGCCGGCAATTGGGGGCAGCCTAACTATGGCTACACCTTC. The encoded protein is CAGNWGQPNYGYTF.

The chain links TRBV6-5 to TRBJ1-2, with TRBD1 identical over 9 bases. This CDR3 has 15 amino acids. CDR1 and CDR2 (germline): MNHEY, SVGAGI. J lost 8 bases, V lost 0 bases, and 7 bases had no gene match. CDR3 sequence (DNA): TGTGCCAGCAGTTACTCCTGGGGACAGGGATCCGGCTACACCTTC. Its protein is CASSYSWGQGSGYTF.

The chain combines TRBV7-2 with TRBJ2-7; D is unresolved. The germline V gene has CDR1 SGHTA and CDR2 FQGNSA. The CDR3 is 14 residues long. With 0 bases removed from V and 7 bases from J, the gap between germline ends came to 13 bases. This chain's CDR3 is CASSLAREPREQYF. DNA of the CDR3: TGTGCCAGCAGCTTAGCCCGAGAACCTCGGGAGCAGTACTTC.

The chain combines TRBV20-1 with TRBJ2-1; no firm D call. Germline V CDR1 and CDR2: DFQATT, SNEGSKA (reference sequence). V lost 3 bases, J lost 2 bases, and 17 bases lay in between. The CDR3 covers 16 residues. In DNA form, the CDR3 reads TGCAGTGCTAGTGGAAAAGTGGGCCCAGCCTACAATGAGCAGTTCTTC. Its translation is CSASGKVGPAYNEQFF.

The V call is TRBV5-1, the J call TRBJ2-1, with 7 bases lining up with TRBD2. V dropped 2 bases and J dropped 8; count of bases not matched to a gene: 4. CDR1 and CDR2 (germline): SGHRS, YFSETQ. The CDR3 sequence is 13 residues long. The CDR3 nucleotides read TGCGCCAGCAGCTTCAGGGCGGGGGATGAGCAGTTCTTC. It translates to CASSFRAGDEQFF. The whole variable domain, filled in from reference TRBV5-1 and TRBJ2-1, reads KAGVTQTPRYLIKTRGQQVTLSCSPISGHRSVSWYQQTPGQGLQFLFEYFSETQRNKGNFPGRFSGRQFSNSRSEMNVSTLELGDSALYLCASSFRAGDEQFFGPGTRLTVL.

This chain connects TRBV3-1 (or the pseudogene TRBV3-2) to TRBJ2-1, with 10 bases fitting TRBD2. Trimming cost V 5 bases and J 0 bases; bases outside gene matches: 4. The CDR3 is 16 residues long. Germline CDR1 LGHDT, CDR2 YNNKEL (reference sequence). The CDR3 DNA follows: TGTGCCAGCAGCTCCCGGACTAGCGGCTCCTACAATGAGCAGTTCTTC. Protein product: CASSSRTSGSYNEQFF.

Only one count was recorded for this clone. The CDR3 is CASSSTGPGYEKLFF. CDR3 nucleotides: TGCGCCAGCAGCTCCACAGGTCCTGGATACGAAAAACTGTTTTTT. The chain recombines TRBV5-1 with TRBJ1-4, with D possibly TRBD1 on 5 matching bases. Germline CDR1 and CDR2: SGHRS and YFSETQ. The V end was cut by 3 bases, the J end by 8 bases, with 17 bases between. This CDR3 contains 15 residues.

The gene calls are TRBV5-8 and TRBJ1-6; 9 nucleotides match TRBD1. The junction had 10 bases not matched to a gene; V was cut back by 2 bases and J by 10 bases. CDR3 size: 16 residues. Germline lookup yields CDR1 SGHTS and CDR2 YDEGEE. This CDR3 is CASSLWDRDMRSPLHF. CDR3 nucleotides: TGTGCCAGCAGCTTATGGGACAGGGATATGAGATCACCCCTCCACTTT.

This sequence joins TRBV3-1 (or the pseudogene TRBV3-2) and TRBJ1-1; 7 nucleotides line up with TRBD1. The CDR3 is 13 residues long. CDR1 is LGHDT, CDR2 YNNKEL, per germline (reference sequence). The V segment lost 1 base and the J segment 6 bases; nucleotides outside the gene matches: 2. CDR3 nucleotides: TGTGCCAGCAGCCAAGTGACAGGGTCTGAAGCTTTCTTT. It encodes CASSQVTGSEAFF.

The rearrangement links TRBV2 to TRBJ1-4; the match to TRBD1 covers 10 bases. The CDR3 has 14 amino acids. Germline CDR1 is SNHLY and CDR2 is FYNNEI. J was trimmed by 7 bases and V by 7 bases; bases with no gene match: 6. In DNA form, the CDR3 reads TGTGCCAGCATCAGGGACAGGGGCCGTGAAAAACTGTTTTTT. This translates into CASIRDRGREKLFF.

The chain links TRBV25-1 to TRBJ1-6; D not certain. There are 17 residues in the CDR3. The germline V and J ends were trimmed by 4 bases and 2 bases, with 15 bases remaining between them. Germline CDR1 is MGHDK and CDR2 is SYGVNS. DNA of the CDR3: TGTGCCAGCAGTGGGGGAGGAGGGCTGACCTATAATTCACCCCTCCACTTT. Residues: CASSGGGGLTYNSPLHF.

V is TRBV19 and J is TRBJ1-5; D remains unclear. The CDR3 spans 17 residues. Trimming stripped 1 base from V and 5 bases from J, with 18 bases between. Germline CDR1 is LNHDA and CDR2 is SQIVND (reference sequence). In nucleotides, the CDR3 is TGTGCCAGTAGTATAGGGACGGGAGTTCGTGCCGATCAGCCCCAGCATTTT. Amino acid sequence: CASSIGTGVRADQPQHF. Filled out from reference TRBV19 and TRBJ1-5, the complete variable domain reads DGGITQSPKYLFRKEGQNVTLSCEQNLNHDAMYWYRQDPGQGLRLIYYSQIVNDFQKGDIAEGYSVSREKKESFPLTVTSAQKNPTAFYLCASSIGTGVRADQPQHFGDGTRLSIL.

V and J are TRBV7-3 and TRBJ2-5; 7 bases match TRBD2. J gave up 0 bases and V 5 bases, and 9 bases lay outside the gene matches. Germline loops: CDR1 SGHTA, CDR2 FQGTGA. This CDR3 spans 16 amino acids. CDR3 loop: CASSLGVLANQETQYF. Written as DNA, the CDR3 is TGTGCCAGCAGCCTAGGCGTACTAGCGAACCAAGAGACCCAGTACTTC.